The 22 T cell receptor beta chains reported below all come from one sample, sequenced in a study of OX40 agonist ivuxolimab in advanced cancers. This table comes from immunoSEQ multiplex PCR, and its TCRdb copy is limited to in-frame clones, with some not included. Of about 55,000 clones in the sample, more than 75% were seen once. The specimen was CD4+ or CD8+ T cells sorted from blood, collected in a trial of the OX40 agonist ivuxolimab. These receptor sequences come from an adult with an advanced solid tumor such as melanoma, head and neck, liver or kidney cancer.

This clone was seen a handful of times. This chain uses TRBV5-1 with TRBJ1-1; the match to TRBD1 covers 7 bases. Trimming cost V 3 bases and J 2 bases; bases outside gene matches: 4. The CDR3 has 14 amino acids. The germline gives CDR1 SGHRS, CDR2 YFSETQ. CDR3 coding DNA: TGCGCCAGCAGCTCGACAGGGTCCAACACTGAAGCTTTCTTT. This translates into CASSSTGSNTEAFF. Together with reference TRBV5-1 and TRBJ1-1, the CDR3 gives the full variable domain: KAGVTQTPRYLIKTRGQQVTLSCSPISGHRSVSWYQQTPGQGLQFLFEYFSETQRNKGNFPGRFSGRQFSNSRSEMNVSTLELGDSALYLCASSSTGSNTEAFFGQGTRLTVV.

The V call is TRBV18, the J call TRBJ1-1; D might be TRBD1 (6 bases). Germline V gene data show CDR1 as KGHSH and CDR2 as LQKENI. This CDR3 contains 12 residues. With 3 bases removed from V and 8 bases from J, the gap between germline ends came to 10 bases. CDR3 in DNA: TGTGCCAGCTCACCTCCCCAGGGGGAAGCTTTCTTT. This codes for CASSPPQGEAFF.

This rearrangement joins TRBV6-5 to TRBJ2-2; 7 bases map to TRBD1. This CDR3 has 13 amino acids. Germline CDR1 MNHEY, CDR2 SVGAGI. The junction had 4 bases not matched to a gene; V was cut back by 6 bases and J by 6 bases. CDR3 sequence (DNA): TGTGCCAGCAGCTCGACAGGGTCCGGGGAGCTGTTTTTT. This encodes CASSSTGSGELFF.

The CDR3 bases are TGTGCCAGCAGCTTAAGTCCGCCAGGGCTCTCTGGAAACACCATATATTTT. Translating gives CASSLSPPGLSGNTIYF. The chain links TRBV7-2 to TRBJ1-3, with a possible D match to TRBD1 (5 bases). This CDR3 region has 17 residues. V was shortened by 2 bases and J by 0 bases, with 14 bases between the two germline ends. Germline loops: CDR1 SGHTA, CDR2 FQGNSA.

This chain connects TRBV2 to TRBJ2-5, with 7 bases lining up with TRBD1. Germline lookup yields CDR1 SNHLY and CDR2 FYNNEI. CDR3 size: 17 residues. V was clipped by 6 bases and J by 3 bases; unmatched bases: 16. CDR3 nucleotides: TGTGCCAGCAGCCAAACTTCTACCCGGACAGGAAAAGAGACCCAGTACTTC. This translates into CASSQTSTRTGKETQYF.

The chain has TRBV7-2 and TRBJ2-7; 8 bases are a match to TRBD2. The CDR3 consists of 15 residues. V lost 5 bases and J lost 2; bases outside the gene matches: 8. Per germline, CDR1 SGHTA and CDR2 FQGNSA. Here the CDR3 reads CASSPIAGPPYEQYF. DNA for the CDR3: TGTGCCAGCAGCCCTATAGCGGGGCCACCCTACGAGCAGTACTTC.

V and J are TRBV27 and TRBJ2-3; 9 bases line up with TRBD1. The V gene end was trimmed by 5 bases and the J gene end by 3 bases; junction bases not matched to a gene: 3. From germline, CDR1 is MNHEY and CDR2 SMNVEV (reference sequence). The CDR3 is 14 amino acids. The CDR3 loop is CASSLDRGTDTQYF. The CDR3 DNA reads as TGTGCCAGCAGTCTGGACAGGGGAACAGATACGCAGTATTTT.

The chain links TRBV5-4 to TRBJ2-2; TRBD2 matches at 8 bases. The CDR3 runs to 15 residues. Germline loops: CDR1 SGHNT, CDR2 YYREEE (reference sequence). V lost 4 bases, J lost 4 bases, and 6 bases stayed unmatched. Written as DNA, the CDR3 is TGTGCCAGCAGCCTTACTAGCGGAGTCACCGGGGAGCTGTTTTTT. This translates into CASSLTSGVTGELFF.

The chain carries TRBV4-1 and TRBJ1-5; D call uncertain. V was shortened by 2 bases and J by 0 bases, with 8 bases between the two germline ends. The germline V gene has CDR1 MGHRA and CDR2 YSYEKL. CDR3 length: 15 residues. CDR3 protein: CASSQSSHSNQPQHF. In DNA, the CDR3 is TGCGCCAGCAGCCAATCCAGCCATAGCAATCAGCCCCAGCATTTT.

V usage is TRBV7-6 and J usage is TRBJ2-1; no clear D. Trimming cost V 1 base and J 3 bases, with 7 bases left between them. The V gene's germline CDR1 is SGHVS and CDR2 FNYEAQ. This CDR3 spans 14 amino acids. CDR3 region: CASSLGDNYNEQFF. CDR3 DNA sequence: TGTGCCAGCAGCTTAGGTGACAACTACAATGAGCAGTTCTTC.

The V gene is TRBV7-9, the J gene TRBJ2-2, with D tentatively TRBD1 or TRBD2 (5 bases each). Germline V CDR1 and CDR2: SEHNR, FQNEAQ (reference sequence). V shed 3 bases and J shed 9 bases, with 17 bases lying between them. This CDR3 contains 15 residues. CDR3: CASSFGDPGTRELFF. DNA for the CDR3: TGTGCCAGCAGCTTTGGGGACCCAGGGACCCGGGAGCTGTTTTTT.

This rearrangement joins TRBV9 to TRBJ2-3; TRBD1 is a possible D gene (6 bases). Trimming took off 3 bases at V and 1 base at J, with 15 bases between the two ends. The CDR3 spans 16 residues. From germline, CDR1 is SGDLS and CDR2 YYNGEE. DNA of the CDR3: TGTGCCAGCAGCGATTACAGGGAAATGGGCACAGATACGCAGTATTTT. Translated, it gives CASSDYREMGTDTQYF.

The CDR3 DNA sequence: TGTGCCAGCAGCAACGGGGGGGACAGGGTTGTCACCGGGGAGCTGTTTTTT. The encoded protein is CASSNGGDRVVTGELFF. V gene TRBV21-1 combines with J gene TRBJ2-2; the DNA was not compared with TRBD1, the D call given in the table. TRBV21-1 is noted as a pseudogene. CDR3 size: 17 residues.

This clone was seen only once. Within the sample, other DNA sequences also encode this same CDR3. Written as DNA, the CDR3 is TGTGCCAGCAGTCCCCTAGGACAGGGGAGCAATCAGCCCCAGCATTTT. Residues: CASSPLGQGSNQPQHF. The rearrangement links TRBV27 to TRBJ1-5, with 9 bases matching TRBD1. CDR3 length: 16 amino acids. V lost 5 bases to trimming and J lost 1 base; unmatched junction nucleotides: 6. Germline values: CDR1 MNHEY, CDR2 SMNVEV (reference sequence).

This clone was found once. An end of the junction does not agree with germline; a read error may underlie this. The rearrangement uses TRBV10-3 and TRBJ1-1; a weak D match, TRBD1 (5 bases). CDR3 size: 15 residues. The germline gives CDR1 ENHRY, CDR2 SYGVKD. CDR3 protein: CASSYEGVGSTEAFF. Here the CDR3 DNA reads TGTGCCAGCAGTTACGAAGGGGTTGGGAGCACTGAAGCTTTCTTT.

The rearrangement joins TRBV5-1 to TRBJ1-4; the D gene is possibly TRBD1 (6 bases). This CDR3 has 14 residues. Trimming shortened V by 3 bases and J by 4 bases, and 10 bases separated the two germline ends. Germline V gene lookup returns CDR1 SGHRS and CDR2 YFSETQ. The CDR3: CASSSGTFNEKLFF. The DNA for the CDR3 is TGCGCCAGCAGCTCCGGGACATTTAATGAAAAACTGTTTTTT.

CDR3 protein: CASSRTGFGKNEQFF. DNA for the CDR3: TGTGCCAGTAGTCGGACAGGGTTTGGGAAGAATGAGCAGTTCTTC. The chain employs TRBV19 and TRBJ2-1; 8 nucleotides align to TRBD1. Germline V gene lookup returns CDR1 LNHDA and CDR2 SQIVND (reference sequence). The CDR3 loop spans 15 amino acids. Trimming removed 5 bases from V and 7 bases from J; junction bases left unmatched: 10.

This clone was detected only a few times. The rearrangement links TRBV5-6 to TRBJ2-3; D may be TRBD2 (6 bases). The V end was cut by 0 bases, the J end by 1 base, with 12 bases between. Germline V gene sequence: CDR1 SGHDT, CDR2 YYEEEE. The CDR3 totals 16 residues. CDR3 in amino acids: CASSLAVGGGTDTQYF. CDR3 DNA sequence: TGTGCCAGCAGCTTGGCCGTGGGCGGGGGCACAGATACGCAGTATTTT.

CDR3 in amino acids: CASSWGRRGEKLFF. For the CDR3, the DNA is TGTGCCAGTAGTTGGGGCAGACGGGGTGAAAAACTGTTTTTT. The chain carries TRBV19 and TRBJ1-4; D perhaps matches TRBD1 (5 bases). Germline lookup yields CDR1 LNHDA and CDR2 SQIVND (reference sequence). Trimming left V 5 bases short and J 7 bases short, with 14 bases between. CDR3 length equals 14 residues.

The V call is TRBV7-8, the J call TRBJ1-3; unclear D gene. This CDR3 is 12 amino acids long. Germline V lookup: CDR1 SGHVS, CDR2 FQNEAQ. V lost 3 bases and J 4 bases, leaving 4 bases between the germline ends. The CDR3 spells CASSFKGNTIYF. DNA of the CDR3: TGTGCCAGCAGCTTTAAAGGAAACACCATATATTTT.

DNA of the CDR3: TGTGCCAGCAGCTCCGGGACTTCTGGAAACACCATATATTTT. Translating gives CASSSGTSGNTIYF. The J gene is TRBJ1-3, the V gene TRBV7-9, with D possibly TRBD1 on 5 matching bases. Per the germline V gene, CDR1 is SEHNR and CDR2 is FQNEAQ (reference sequence). The CDR3 loop spans 14 amino acids. Trimming took 4 bases from V and 1 from J, leaving 8 bases between them.

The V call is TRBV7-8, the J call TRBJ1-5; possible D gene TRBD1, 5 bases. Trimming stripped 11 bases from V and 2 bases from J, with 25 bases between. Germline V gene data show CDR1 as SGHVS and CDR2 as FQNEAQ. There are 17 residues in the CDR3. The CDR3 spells CASTSNNRPAGNQPQHF. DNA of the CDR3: TGTGCCTCTACCAGTAACAACAGGCCCGCGGGCAATCAGCCCCAGCATTTT.